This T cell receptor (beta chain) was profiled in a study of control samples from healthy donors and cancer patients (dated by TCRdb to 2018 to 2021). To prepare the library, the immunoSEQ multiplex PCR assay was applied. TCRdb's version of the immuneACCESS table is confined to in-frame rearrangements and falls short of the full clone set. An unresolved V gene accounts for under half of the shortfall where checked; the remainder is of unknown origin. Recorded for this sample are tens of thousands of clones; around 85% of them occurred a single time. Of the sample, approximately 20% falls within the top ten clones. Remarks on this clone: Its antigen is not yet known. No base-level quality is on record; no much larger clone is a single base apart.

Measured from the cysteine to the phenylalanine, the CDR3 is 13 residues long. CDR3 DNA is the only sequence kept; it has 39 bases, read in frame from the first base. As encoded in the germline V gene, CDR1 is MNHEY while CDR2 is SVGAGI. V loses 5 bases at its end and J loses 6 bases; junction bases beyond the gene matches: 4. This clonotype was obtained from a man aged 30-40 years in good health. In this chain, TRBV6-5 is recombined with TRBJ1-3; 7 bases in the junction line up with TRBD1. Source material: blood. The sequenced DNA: TGTGCCAGCAGTACCGACAGGGTAAACACCATATATTTT. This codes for CASSTDRVNTIYF.